Presented here are 30 T cell receptor beta chains from one specimen sequenced in a study of T cells in Graves' hyperthyroidism and ophthalmopathy. From RNA transcripts, TCR beta CDR3 regions were amplified. In the first-round RT-PCR of the TCR CDR3, the HTBI primer set was used. TCRdb re-analysed the multiplex PCR reads in MiXCR, keeping a single row per CDR3 protein. This table has about 620,000 distinct CDR3 sequences, 15% to 20% appearing once. Sequencing used blood. The source is a woman in her thirties with Graves' hyperthyroidism.

This clonotype has only a few counts. This CDR3 is CASSSRLAGASTDTQYF. The CDR3 nucleotides read TGCGCCAGCAGCAGTCGACTAGCGGGAGCTAGCACAGATACGCAGTATTTT. The genes are TRBV5-1 and TRBJ2-3; TRBD2 aligns across 12 bases. The V and J ends lost 4 bases and 0 bases, in that order; junction bases with no gene match: 6. Germline V gene sequence: CDR1 SGHRS, CDR2 YFSETQ. The CDR3 totals 17 residues.

The chain recombines TRBV7-3 with TRBJ2-3; 11 bases fit TRBD2. Germline V CDR1 and CDR2: SGHTA, FQGTGA. The V gene end was trimmed by 4 bases and the J gene end by 4 bases; junction bases not matched to a gene: 7. The CDR3 spans 16 residues. DNA for the CDR3: TGTGCCAGCAGCTCGTACACTAGCGGGGGATCAGATACGCAGTATTTT. Translating it yields CASSSYTSGGSDTQYF.

This clonotype was counted between two and nine times. The V gene is TRBV9, the J gene TRBJ2-5, with D hard to call. Germline V gives CDR1 SGDLS, CDR2 YYNGEE. V lost 0 bases to trimming and J lost 5 bases, with 14 bases between them. The CDR3 sequence is 15 residues long. The CDR3 is CASSVARPGGETQYF. CDR3 DNA sequence: TGTGCCAGCAGCGTAGCCAGACCCGGTGGGGAGACCCAGTACTTC. Looking up the rest from reference TRBV9 and TRBJ2-5 gives the full variable domain: DSGVTQTPKHLITATGQRVTLRCSPRSGDLSVYWYQQSLDQGLQFLIQYYNGEERAKGNILERFSAQQFPDLHSELNLSSLELGDSALYFCASSVARPGGETQYFGPGTRLLVL.

This clonotype was counted between two and nine times. The V call is TRBV9, the J call TRBJ1-3; D gene uncertain. The CDR3 is made up of 13 amino acids. Germline V gene sequence: CDR1 SGDLS, CDR2 YYNGEE. The ends were cut back, 0 bases at V and 5 bases at J, with 6 bases in the middle. For the CDR3, the DNA is TGTGCCAGCAGCGTAGGAGGGAGAAACACCATATATTTT. Its translation is CASSVGGRNTIYF.

This clonotype was observed many times. The chain is built from TRBV28 and TRBJ1-2; D is unclear. This CDR3 is built from 14 residues. Trimming left V 2 bases short and J 0 bases short, with 7 bases between. In germline, CDR1 is MDHEN, CDR2 SYDVKM. CDR3 region: CASSLQATNYGYTF. DNA of the CDR3: TGTGCCAGCAGTTTACAGGCCACTAACTATGGCTACACCTTC.

This clonotype was seen many times. V usage is TRBV28 and J usage is TRBJ2-3; D uncertain. Per the germline V gene, CDR1 is MDHEN and CDR2 is SYDVKM. This CDR3 is built from 14 residues. V was cut by 3 bases and J by 2 bases, with 9 bases left in between. CDR3 protein: CASSFGPITDTQYF. For the CDR3, the DNA is TGTGCCAGCAGTTTCGGACCGATCACAGATACGCAGTATTTT. Full variable domain (remainder filled in from reference TRBV28 and TRBJ2-3): DVKVTQSSRYLVKRTGEKVFLECVQDMDHENMFWYRQDPGLGLRLIYFSYDVKMKEKGDIPEGYSVSREKKERFSLILESASTNQTSMYLCASSFGPITDTQYFGPGTRLTVL.

This clonotype was seen a few times. V is TRBV11-2 and J is TRBJ2-5; D ambiguous. The CDR3 covers 13 residues. Germline V gene lookup returns CDR1 SGHAT and CDR2 FQNNGV. Trimming left V 5 bases short and J 4 bases short, with 11 bases between. CDR3 region: CASSLPRAETQYF. The CDR3 nucleotides read TGTGCCAGCAGCCTACCCCGGGCAGAGACCCAGTACTTC.

This clonotype has ten or more counts. The chain is built from TRBV11-2 and TRBJ2-5, with D maybe TRBD2 (5 bases). Germline assignment: CDR1 SGHAT and CDR2 FQNNGV. CDR3 length: 18 amino acids. Trimming removed 3 bases from V and 2 bases from J, with 22 bases in between. The CDR3 sequence is CASSFGVGRRGGQETQYF. The CDR3 nucleotides read TGTGCCAGCAGCTTTGGTGTTGGACGGAGAGGCGGGCAAGAGACCCAGTACTTC.

This clonotype came up a few times. The CDR3 reads CSAEPSVSYNEQFF. The CDR3 DNA follows: TGCAGTGCAGAGCCTAGCGTTTCCTACAATGAGCAGTTCTTC. The chain combines TRBV20-1 with TRBJ2-1; TRBD2 is a possible D gene (6 bases). This CDR3 has 14 amino acids. The germline V gene has CDR1 DFQATT and CDR2 SNEGSKA (reference sequence). Between the trimmed V and J ends, which lost 6 bases and 1 base, there was a span of 13 bases.

J is TRBJ1-5 and V is TRBV20-1; maybe TRBD1 (5 bases). V was pared by 1 base and J by 3 bases, with 10 bases between. The CDR3 totals 14 residues. Germline-derived CDR1 and CDR2 are DFQATT and SNEGSKA (reference sequence). The CDR3 nucleotides are TGCAGTGCTAGAGGGGACGTTCCCAATCAGCCCCAGCATTTT. This translates into CSARGDVPNQPQHF.

This clonotype was observed a handful of times. The chain recombines TRBV11-2 with TRBJ1-3; no reliable D call. The V and J ends lost 5 bases and 0 bases respectively, with 11 bases between them. CDR3 length: 15 residues. CDR1 and CDR2 from the germline V gene are SGHAT and FQNNGV. CDR3 sequence: CASSLAGNSGNTIYF. The CDR3 coding sequence is TGTGCCAGCAGCCTAGCGGGTAACTCTGGAAACACCATATATTTT.

This clonotype was seen ten or more times. V is TRBV7-2 and J is TRBJ2-3; tentative D call: TRBD1 (6 bases). The germline V and J ends were trimmed by 2 bases and 4 bases, with 13 bases remaining between them. Germline V gene sequence: CDR1 SGHTA, CDR2 FQGNSA. The CDR3 length is 15 residues. The CDR3 sequence: CASSLRVAGADTQYF. In nucleotides, the CDR3 is TGTGCCAGCAGCTTACGGGTAGCAGGGGCAGATACGCAGTATTTT.

At least ten counts were recorded for this clonotype. V usage is TRBV2 and J usage is TRBJ1-2; the D gene is possibly TRBD1 (6 bases). Between the trimmed V and J ends, which lost 2 bases and 8 bases, there was a span of 15 bases. There are 14 residues in the CDR3. CDR1 and CDR2 (germline): SNHLY, FYNNEI. The CDR3 DNA reads as TGTGCCAGCAGTGAAACAGGGAGGGGTAGGGGCTACACCTTC. This gives the protein CASSETGRGRGYTF.

There are a few counts of this clonotype. J is TRBJ1-6 and V is TRBV19; 10 nucleotides match TRBD1. There are 18 residues in the CDR3. Germline CDR1 reads LNHDA; CDR2 reads SQIVND (reference sequence). Unmatched junction bases numbered 15, after V lost 4 bases and J lost 9 bases. The DNA of the CDR3 is TGTGCCAGTAGTAAGACAGGGGGCGGCCTGGCTAATTTTTCACCCCTCCACTTT. Protein product: CASSKTGGGLANFSPLHF.

J is TRBJ2-5 and V is TRBV2; D uncertain. Germline CDR1 SNHLY, CDR2 FYNNEI. This CDR3 comprises 14 residues. The V and J ends lost 3 bases and 2 bases respectively, with 10 bases between them. The CDR3: CASSDHGNQETQYF. The CDR3 coding sequence is TGTGCCAGCAGTGATCATGGCAATCAAGAGACCCAGTACTTC.

This chain links TRBV7-9 with TRBJ2-2, with D possibly matching TRBD2 (5 bases). Trimming removed 5 bases from V and 2 bases from J, with 9 bases in between. The CDR3 sequence is 14 residues long. Looked up from germline, CDR1 is SEHNR and CDR2 is FQNEAQ (reference sequence). CDR3 residues: CASSPGINTGELFF. CDR3 nucleotides: TGTGCCAGCAGCCCGGGGATTAACACCGGGGAGCTGTTTTTT.

This clonotype was recorded many times. The chain uses TRBV5-4 and TRBJ2-1; D is uncertain. The germline CDR1 and CDR2 sequences are SGHNT and YYREEE (reference sequence). Trimming took off 0 bases at V and 11 bases at J, with 6 bases between the two ends. The CDR3 sequence is 11 residues long. CDR3: CASSLEGKQFF. In DNA, the CDR3 is TGTGCCAGCAGCTTGGAAGGGAAGCAGTTCTTC. Drawing the rest from reference TRBV5-4 and TRBJ2-1, the complete variable domain is ETGVTQSPTHLIKTRGQQVTLRCSSQSGHNTVSWYQQALGQGPQFIFQYYREEENGRGNFPPRFSGLQFPNYSSELNVNALELDDSALYLCASSLEGKQFFGPGTRLTVL.

The chain links TRBV27 to TRBJ2-1; 13 positions agree with TRBD2. CDR1 and CDR2 from the germline V gene are MNHEY and SMNVEV (reference sequence). The CDR3 has 13 amino acids. V shed 8 bases and J 11 bases; nucleotides not matched to a gene: 6. Written as DNA, the CDR3 is TGTGCCAGCCGTGGGACTAGCGGGAACCAGCAGTTCTTC. It specifies CASRGTSGNQQFF.

Notes on this clonotype: The germline gene is not matched at one end of the junction; a read error may be the cause. The CDR3 nucleotides are TGTGCCACCAGTGAGTCGGGACGGTTCTCCTACAATGAGCAGTTCTTC. As protein: CATSESGRFSYNEQFF. The chain combines TRBV2 with TRBJ2-1, with D perhaps TRBD1 or TRBD2 (5 bases each). The germline CDR1 and CDR2 sequences are SNHLY and FYNNEI. The CDR3 has 16 residues. Combining the CDR3 with reference TRBV2 and TRBJ2-1 gives the whole variable domain EPEVTQTPSHQVTQMGQEVILRCVPISNHLYFYWYRQILGQKVEFLVSFYNNEISEKSEIFDDQFSVERPDGSNFTLKIRSTKLEDSAMYFCATSESGRFSYNEQFFGPGTRLTVL.

This clonotype was found many times. The V and J genes are TRBV7-2 and TRBJ2-1, with TRBD1 as a possible D gene (5 bases). Germline CDR1 reads SGHTA; CDR2 reads FQGNSA. This CDR3 has 14 amino acids. Trimming stripped 1 base from V and 5 bases from J, with 9 bases between. The CDR3 DNA reads TGTGCCAGCAGCTTAGGTGTAGGGGACAATGAGCAGTTCTTC. Amino acid sequence: CASSLGVGDNEQFF.

This clonotype was counted ten times or more. This chain joins TRBV29-1 and TRBJ1-2, with D perhaps matching TRBD1 (5 bases). CDR3 length: 12 residues. Germline V gene sequence: CDR1 SQVTM, CDR2 ANQGSEA. Trimming removed 2 bases from V and 4 bases from J, with 8 bases in between. The CDR3 here is CSVESGLYGYTF. DNA of the CDR3: TGCAGCGTTGAATCAGGGCTCTATGGCTACACCTTC.

The chain carries TRBV20-1 and TRBJ2-4; D may be TRBD1 (6 bases). The CDR3 loop spans 14 amino acids. Per germline, CDR1 DFQATT and CDR2 SNEGSKA (reference sequence). V lost 5 bases and J 7 bases, leaving 18 bases between the germline ends. Written as DNA, the CDR3 is TGCAGTGCTGGACACAGGGCCGATTATAACATTCAGTACTTC. The encoded protein is CSAGHRADYNIQYF.

The table lists this clonotype with a few counts. This sequence joins TRBV2 and TRBJ2-5; TRBD2 is a possible D gene (5 bases). This CDR3 region has 13 residues. CDR1 and CDR2 from the germline V gene are SNHLY and FYNNEI. V was cut by 9 bases and J by 5 bases, with 16 bases left in between. The CDR3 reads CASKASSGETQYF. In DNA form, the CDR3 reads TGTGCCAGTAAGGCGAGTTCGGGGGAGACCCAGTACTTC.

The rearrangement links TRBV28 to TRBJ1-4, with 8 positions matching TRBD1. V lost 8 bases, J lost 5 bases, and 7 bases stayed unmatched. This CDR3 comprises 14 residues. Germline CDR1 and CDR2: MDHEN and SYDVKM. The CDR3 bases are TGTGCCAGCGAACCGGGACAGGAAAATGAAAAACTGTTTTTT. It translates to CASEPGQENEKLFF.

In this sample, this clonotype turned up many times. V and J are TRBV20-1 and TRBJ2-1; TRBD2 matches at 9 bases. CDR1 DFQATT and CDR2 SNEGSKA come from the germline V gene (reference sequence). CDR3 length: 13 residues. J gave up 9 bases and V 2 bases, and 5 bases lay outside the gene matches. CDR3 sequence reads: CSARLAGSGEQFF. CDR3 bases: TGCAGTGCTAGACTAGCGGGATCCGGTGAGCAGTTCTTC.

This clonotype was detected many times. The CDR3 coding sequence is TGTGCCAGCAGTTCCGCTGACGGGGCGAACTACGAGCAGTACTTC. Its translation is CASSSADGANYEQYF. This rearrangement joins TRBV28 to TRBJ2-7, with D perhaps assigned TRBD1 or TRBD2 (5 bases each). This CDR3 has 15 residues. V was shortened by 4 bases and J by 3 bases, with 16 bases between the two germline ends. Germline V gene data show CDR1 as MDHEN and CDR2 as SYDVKM.

Regarding this clonotype: A much larger clone is a single base away; this may be a read error. CDR3 bases: TGTGCCAGCGGAAGCAATTCTTACAATGAGCAGTTCTTC. Amino acid sequence: CASGSNSYNEQFF. The chain recombines TRBV2 with TRBJ2-1, with D uncertain. Germline V gene data show CDR1 as SNHLY and CDR2 as FYNNEI. Trimming cost V 8 bases and J 4 bases, with 12 bases left between them. This CDR3 is 13 amino acids long.

This clonotype has at least ten counts. The chain joins TRBV7-9 to TRBJ1-1; D possibly corresponds to TRBD1 (6 bases). Germline CDR1 reads SEHNR; CDR2 reads FQNEAQ (reference sequence). The CDR3 length is 14 residues. Trimming removed 6 bases from V and 0 bases from J, with 11 bases in between. As DNA, the CDR3 is TGTGCCAGCAGTTTACAGGGCATGAACACTGAAGCTTTCTTT. This translates into CASSLQGMNTEAFF. The whole variable domain, remainder taken from reference TRBV7-9 and TRBJ1-1, is DTGVSQNPRHKITKRGQNVTFRCDPISEHNRLYWYRQTLGQGPEFLTYFQNEAQLEKSRLLSDRFSAERPKGSFSTLEIQRTEQGDSAMYLCASSLQGMNTEAFFGQGTRLTVV.

This clonotype appeared many times. The rearrangement uses TRBV5-1 and TRBJ2-3, with D possibly TRBD2 on 6 matching bases. The CDR3 is 11 amino acids. Trimming stripped 4 bases from V and 8 bases from J, with 8 bases between. CDR1 and CDR2 from the germline V gene are SGHRS and YFSETQ. DNA of the CDR3: TGCGCCAGCAGCGGGGGGAGTACGCAGTATTTT. Protein: CASSGGSTQYF. Based on the CDR3 plus reference TRBV5-1 and TRBJ2-3, the full variable domain is KAGVTQTPRYLIKTRGQQVTLSCSPISGHRSVSWYQQTPGQGLQFLFEYFSETQRNKGNFPGRFSGRQFSNSRSEMNVSTLELGDSALYLCASSGGSTQYFGPGTRLTVL.

The rearrangement uses TRBV7-3 and TRBJ2-3, with TRBD2 matching over 15 bases. Germline V gene lookup returns CDR1 SGHTA and CDR2 FQGTGA. V trimming: 2 bases; J trimming: 14 bases; junction bases outside the gene matches: 11. The CDR3 consists of 16 residues. For the CDR3, the DNA is TGTGCCAGCAGCTTAGGGGTGGGACTAGCGGGAGGAAGAGTGTATTTT. It is translated as CASSLGVGLAGGRVYF.